The entry below gives a single T cell receptor (beta chain) sequence along with its context. This specimen belongs to a study of blood T cell repertoires in COVID-19. Sequencing was performed with immunoSEQ multiplex PCR; in TCRdb, only in-frame clones are kept and a portion is missing. The data show roughly 330,000 clones, over 75% seen once. J was trimmed by 4 bases and V by 3 bases; bases with no gene match: 3. This CDR3 comprises 14 residues. Germline CDR1 is MNHEY and CDR2 is SMNVEV (reference sequence). V gene TRBV27 combines with J gene TRBJ2-7, with 10 bases that match TRBD2. This receptor was taken from a woman in her thirties who had recovered from COVID-19. Sequenced input: PBMCs or T cells enriched from blood (not recorded which). The CDR3 spells CASSFGAGGYEQYF. The DNA for the CDR3 is TGTGCCAGCAGTTTCGGAGCGGGGGGGTACGAGCAGTACTTC.